The 31 T cell receptor beta chains below come from one sample, sequenced in a study of beta chain features in type 1 diabetes. Reverse transcription of all isolated RNA meant that expressed TCRB transcripts were sequenced. Assay used: immunoSEQ multiplex PCR; TCRdb lists only in-frame clones, some missing. Here the sample spans a few hundred thousand clones, about 15% being singletons. The specimen was naive CD4+ T cells from blood. These receptor sequences come from a man younger than 40 in good health.

The rearrangement links TRBV2 to TRBJ2-7; maybe TRBD1 (5 bases). Germline CDR1 is SNHLY and CDR2 is FYNNEI. This CDR3 has 13 amino acids. V dropped 3 bases and J dropped 6 bases, with 12 bases sitting between them. This chain's CDR3 is CASSDSARVEQYF. In nucleotides, the CDR3 is TGTGCCAGCAGTGATTCGGCCAGGGTCGAGCAGTACTTC.

This rearrangement joins TRBV9 to TRBJ1-2; D ambiguous. This CDR3 has 16 amino acids. Trimming shortened V by 0 bases and J by 4 bases, and 16 bases separated the two germline ends. Germline V gene lookup returns CDR1 SGDLS and CDR2 YYNGEE. CDR3 DNA: TGTGCCAGCAGCGTAGGTCCCGAAGGGTCCATCTATGGCTACACCTTC. The encoded protein is CASSVGPEGSIYGYTF.

The chain couples TRBV7-2 to TRBJ2-5; the D gene is possibly TRBD2 (5 bases). Germline V gene sequence: CDR1 SGHTA, CDR2 FQGNSA. This CDR3 spans 14 amino acids. V lost 4 bases to trimming and J lost 4 bases, with 13 bases between them. DNA for the CDR3: TGTGCCAGCAGCTCGAGGACTTTCCGAGAGACCCAGTACTTC. Residues: CASSSRTFRETQYF.

This clone was detected a few times. The V and J genes are TRBV30 and TRBJ1-5, with 7 bases fitting TRBD1. J gave up 7 bases and V 5 bases, and 8 bases lay outside the gene matches. The CDR3 contains 13 residues. Germline assignment: CDR1 GTSNPN and CDR2 SVGIG (reference sequence). As DNA, the CDR3 is TGTGCCTGGGGAAGACAGGGCGGACAGCCCCAGCATTTT. Translation: CAWGRQGGQPQHF.

The chain combines TRBV13 with TRBJ2-1; TRBD2 matches 8 bases. Per the germline V gene, CDR1 is PRHDT and CDR2 is FYEKMQ (reference sequence). The CDR3 loop spans 12 amino acids. V was pared by 2 bases and J by 12 bases, with 3 bases of the junction left unmatched. The DNA of the CDR3 is TGTGCCAGCAGCTTAAGGCTAGCGGGGCAGTTCTTC. Amino acids: CASSLRLAGQFF.

The rearrangement links TRBV7-2 to TRBJ1-2; D is undetermined. V gave up 0 bases and J gave up 6 bases, with 5 bases separating them. The CDR3 is made up of 12 amino acids. Germline lookup yields CDR1 SGHTA and CDR2 FQGNSA. CDR3 coding DNA: TGTGCCAGCAGCTTAGCGACGGATGGCTACACCTTC. Translation: CASSLATDGYTF.

This clone was observed a handful of times. The V and J genes are TRBV30 and TRBJ1-1; perhaps TRBD1 as D (6 bases). The CDR3 spans 13 residues. Per the germline V gene, CDR1 is GTSNPN and CDR2 is SVGIG (reference sequence). Trimming removed 3 bases from V and 6 bases from J, with 14 bases in between. CDR3 protein: CAWRSRAGAEAFF. Here the CDR3 DNA reads TGTGCCTGGAGATCCCGGGCAGGGGCTGAAGCTTTCTTT. Together with reference TRBV30 and TRBJ1-1, the CDR3 gives the full variable domain: SQTIHQWPATLVQPVGSPLSLECTVEGTSNPNLYWYRQAAGRGLQLLFYSVGIGQISSEVPQNLSASRPQDRQFILSSKKLLLSDSGFYLCAWRSRAGAEAFFGQGTRLTVV.

This sequence joins TRBV11-3 and TRBJ2-7; possible D gene TRBD2, 5 bases. The germline V and J ends were trimmed by 5 bases and 7 bases, with 21 bases remaining between them. The V gene's germline CDR1 is SGHNT and CDR2 YENEEA. This CDR3 is 15 amino acids long. The CDR3 loop reads CASSRGGQLREEQYV. CDR3 nucleotide sequence: TGTGCCAGCAGCCGAGGAGGCCAGTTAAGGGAGGAGCAGTACGTC.

This clone was observed a few times. The chain couples TRBV13 to TRBJ2-1; 7 bases map to TRBD1. J gave up 10 bases and V 5 bases, and 11 bases lay outside the gene matches. Germline V gives CDR1 PRHDT, CDR2 FYEKMQ (reference sequence). CDR3 length: 14 residues. CDR3 coding DNA: TGTGCCAGCAGCCCTCGGACAGGCGGCGTGGAGCAGTTCTTC. This gives the protein CASSPRTGGVEQFF.

This clone appeared a few times. The genes are TRBV18 and TRBJ2-1; 9 nucleotides match TRBD2. The V gene's germline CDR1 is KGHSH and CDR2 LQKENI. The V and J ends lost 2 bases and 9 bases, in that order; junction bases with no gene match: 8. The CDR3 runs 15 residues. The CDR3 loop is CASSPGREGFSEQFF. The CDR3 nucleotides read TGTGCCAGCTCACCAGGGCGGGAGGGTTTCAGTGAGCAGTTCTTC. Complete variable domain (other parts from reference TRBV18 and TRBJ2-1): NAGVMQNPRHLVRRRGQEARLRCSPMKGHSHVYWYRQLPEEGLKFMVYLQKENIIDESGMPKERFSAEFPKEGPSILRIQQVVRGDSAAYFCASSPGREGFSEQFFGPGTRLTVL.

V gene TRBV4-3 combines with J gene TRBJ1-1; tentatively, D is TRBD1 (6 bases). CDR1 is LGHNA and CDR2 is YSLEER in the germline V gene. Deletions cut 0 bases from V and 5 bases from J, with 13 bases between. The CDR3 totals 15 residues. CDR3 bases: TGCGCCAGCAGCCAAGATCGACAGGTCAGGACTGAAGCTTTCTTT. Amino acids: CASSQDRQVRTEAFF.

The chain recombines TRBV14 with TRBJ2-7, with D possibly being TRBD1 or TRBD2 (5 bases each). V lost 5 bases, J lost 4 bases, and 24 bases lay in between. This CDR3 has 17 amino acids. Germline loops: CDR1 SGHDN, CDR2 FVKESK. The CDR3: CASSLKSGAALVYEQYF. The CDR3 nucleotides are TGTGCCAGCAGCTTAAAATCCGGGGCGGCCCTTGTATACGAGCAGTACTTC.

J is TRBJ1-5 and V is TRBV18; D not certain. Trimming shortened V by 4 bases and J by 5 bases, and 9 bases separated the two germline ends. This CDR3 contains 13 residues. Germline-derived CDR1 and CDR2 are KGHSH and LQKENI. CDR3 nucleotide sequence: TGTGCCAGCTCACAAGGGAATTATCAGCCCCAGCATTTT. Its protein product is CASSQGNYQPQHF.

This clone appeared a few times. The chain couples TRBV7-2 to TRBJ2-3, with D perhaps matching TRBD2 (6 bases). CDR1 and CDR2 (germline): SGHTA, FQGNSA. CDR3 length: 18 residues. Trimming took 1 base from V and 2 from J, leaving 19 bases between them. The CDR3: CASSLEDSGRPLTDTQYF. The CDR3 region has the DNA TGTGCCAGCAGCTTAGAAGATTCGGGGAGGCCCCTCACAGATACGCAGTATTTT.

This clone was observed a few times. The chain has TRBV5-4 and TRBJ2-5, with D possibly being TRBD2 (6 bases). The germline V gene has CDR1 SGHNT and CDR2 YYREEE (reference sequence). The CDR3 consists of 15 residues. The germline V and J ends were trimmed by 4 bases and 4 bases, with 17 bases remaining between them. CDR3: CASSRGGGGAETQYF. The CDR3 DNA follows: TGTGCCAGCAGCCGTGGTGGAGGCGGGGCAGAGACCCAGTACTTC.

This chain connects TRBV6-5 to TRBJ1-2; 7 nucleotides agree with TRBD1. The CDR3 loop spans 13 amino acids. The J segment lost 5 bases and the V segment lost 6 bases, leaving 6 bases of the junction unmatched. CDR1 is MNHEY, CDR2 SVGAGI, per germline. CDR3 region: CASRPGQLYGYTF. The CDR3 DNA sequence: TGTGCCAGCAGGCCGGGACAGCTGTATGGCTACACCTTC.

This clone occurred a few times. The gene calls are TRBV5-6 and TRBJ2-5; D possibly corresponds to TRBD2 (6 bases). Germline V gives CDR1 SGHDT, CDR2 YYEEEE. The CDR3 covers 15 residues. V was clipped by 0 bases and J by 5 bases, with 14 bases between them. The CDR3 is CASSLDGGGTETQYF. For the CDR3, the DNA is TGTGCCAGCAGCTTGGACGGTGGCGGGACGGAGACCCAGTACTTC.

The V and J genes are TRBV7-2 and TRBJ2-5; no firm D call. Germline V lookup: CDR1 SGHTA, CDR2 FQGNSA. Trimming took 5 bases from V and 2 from J, leaving 12 bases between them. This CDR3 contains 14 residues. CDR3: CASSPGASQETQYF. The CDR3 nucleotides read TGTGCCAGCAGCCCCGGAGCATCGCAAGAGACCCAGTACTTC.

J is TRBJ2-1 and V is TRBV7-2; 14 nucleotides line up with TRBD2. V shed 4 bases and J 5 bases; nucleotides not matched to a gene: 4. This CDR3 comprises 16 residues. In germline, CDR1 is SGHTA, CDR2 FQGNSA. The CDR3 DNA reads as TGTGCCAGCAGCTCCCGACTAGCGGGAGGGAACAATGAGCAGTTCTTC. Encoded protein: CASSSRLAGGNNEQFF.

The chain couples TRBV4-3 to TRBJ2-3; D is uncertain. Germline loops: CDR1 LGHNA, CDR2 YSLEER. V lost 0 bases to trimming and J lost 4 bases, with 8 bases between them. This CDR3 contains 14 residues. The CDR3 bases are TGCGCCAGCAGCCAAGATCTGCCAGCAGATACGCAGTATTTT. It specifies CASSQDLPADTQYF.

In regard to this clone: The sample holds other DNA sequences that translate to the same CDR3. This chain links TRBV30 with TRBJ1-5; 8 bases agree with TRBD1. The CDR3 totals 13 residues. J was trimmed by 6 bases and V by 3 bases; bases with no gene match: 4. CDR1 and CDR2 from the germline V gene are GTSNPN and SVGIG (reference sequence). The CDR3 DNA reads TGTGCCTGGAGCGGACAGGGAGCTCAGCCCCAGCATTTT. Translating it yields CAWSGQGAQPQHF. Full variable domain (remainder filled in from reference TRBV30 and TRBJ1-5): SQTIHQWPATLVQPVGSPLSLECTVEGTSNPNLYWYRQAAGRGLQLLFYSVGIGQISSEVPQNLSASRPQDRQFILSSKKLLLSDSGFYLCAWSGQGAQPQHFGDGTRLSIL.

The chain joins TRBV7-2 to TRBJ2-3; D is perhaps TRBD2 (6 bases). The CDR3 runs to 15 residues. The germline CDR1 and CDR2 sequences are SGHTA and FQGNSA. Trimming took 4 bases from V and 4 from J, leaving 15 bases between them. The CDR3 sequence: CASSSTDYLADTQYF. The CDR3 DNA is TGTGCCAGCAGCTCGACGGACTACCTCGCAGATACGCAGTATTTT.

This chain connects TRBV7-2 to TRBJ2-1, with TRBD2 matching 8 bases. The J segment lost 4 bases and the V segment lost 1 base, leaving 3 bases of the junction unmatched. This CDR3 has 15 amino acids. The germline gives CDR1 SGHTA, CDR2 FQGNSA. The CDR3 DNA follows: TGTGCCAGCAGCTTAGTGGGACTAGAGTACAATGAGCAGTTCTTC. Translated: CASSLVGLEYNEQFF. Combining the CDR3 with reference TRBV7-2 and TRBJ2-1 gives the whole variable domain GAGVSQSPSNKVTEKGKDVELRCDPISGHTALYWYRQSLGQGLEFLIYFQGNSAPDKSGLPSDRFSAERTGGSVSTLTIQRTQQEDSAVYLCASSLVGLEYNEQFFGPGTRLTVL.

This clone came up a few times. This same CDR3 is encoded by further DNA sequences in the sample. The CDR3 loop is CASSLAGANVLTF. CDR3 coding DNA: TGCGCCAGCAGCTTGGCCGGAGCCAACGTCCTGACTTTC. The V gene is TRBV5-1, the J gene TRBJ2-6, with no clear D. The germline V and J ends were trimmed by 0 bases and 7 bases, with 5 bases remaining between them. The germline V gene has CDR1 SGHRS and CDR2 YFSETQ. CDR3 length equals 13 residues.

This clone appeared a few times. The chain has TRBV18 and TRBJ2-3, with D perhaps matching TRBD1 (6 bases). The V gene lost 0 bases and the J gene lost 2 bases, with 15 bases spanning the gap. CDR1 is KGHSH, CDR2 LQKENI, per germline. This CDR3 contains 17 residues. The CDR3 sequence: CASSPPSRGSPTDTQYF. CDR3 sequence (DNA): TGTGCCAGCTCACCACCGAGTAGGGGGAGTCCCACAGATACGCAGTATTTT.

This clone has more than one count but fewer than ten. The chain couples TRBV18 to TRBJ2-7; D is undetermined. The CDR3 runs to 13 residues. V lost 5 bases, J lost 4 bases, and 12 bases lay in between. Germline CDR1 and CDR2: KGHSH and LQKENI. Here the CDR3 reads CASSSSGPYEQYF. The DNA for the CDR3 is TGTGCCAGCTCATCGTCAGGACCGTACGAGCAGTACTTC.

The J gene is TRBJ2-7, the V gene TRBV6-6, with 8 bases identical to TRBD2. Per the germline V gene, CDR1 is MNHNY and CDR2 is SVGAGI (reference sequence). The CDR3 covers 14 residues. Trimming at V came to 2 bases and at J to 4 bases, leaving 4 bases not matched to a gene. In DNA, the CDR3 is TGTGCCAGCAGTTACAAGCGGGAGATTTACGAGCAGTACGTC. Encoded protein: CASSYKREIYEQYV.

This clone was observed a few times. CDR3 protein: CASSQGYSGGAVEQYF. The CDR3 DNA sequence: TGCGCCAGCAGCCAAGGATACAGCGGGGGGGCCGTTGAGCAGTACTTC. The chain joins TRBV4-1 to TRBJ2-7, with 10 positions matching TRBD2. Germline values: CDR1 MGHRA, CDR2 YSYEKL. After removal of 1 base from V and 7 bases from J, the junction contained 10 bases not matched to a gene. The CDR3 length is 16 residues.

A remark on this clone: The sample carries other DNA sequences with the same CDR3. V gene TRBV25-1 combines with J gene TRBJ1-2; 8 bases fit TRBD1. J lost 4 bases, V lost 6 bases, and 4 bases had no gene match. Germline values: CDR1 MGHDK, CDR2 SYGVNS. The CDR3 has 13 amino acids. CDR3 sequence: CASSEGQGYGYTF. For the CDR3, the DNA is TGTGCCAGCAGCGAAGGACAGGGCTATGGCTACACCTTC.

This clone was observed a few times. V is TRBV5-4 and J is TRBJ2-1; 9 nucleotides match TRBD2. Germline trimming cut 3 bases from V and 4 bases from J; bases unmatched to any gene: 8. Germline V gene data show CDR1 as SGHNT and CDR2 as YYREEE (reference sequence). CDR3 length equals 16 residues. This CDR3 is CASSSFSGSSYNEQFF. The DNA for the CDR3 is TGTGCCAGCAGCTCCTTTAGCGGGAGCTCTTACAATGAGCAGTTCTTC.

The CDR3 DNA is TGTGCCTGGCCGAGGACAGGGGTTGGCTACACCTTC. This translates into CAWPRTGVGYTF. The chain recombines TRBV30 with TRBJ1-2, with 9 positions matching TRBD1. The CDR3 contains 12 residues. The V and J ends lost 5 bases and 7 bases, in that order; junction bases with no gene match: 5. Looked up from germline, CDR1 is GTSNPN and CDR2 is SVGIG (reference sequence).